The source of this TCR beta chain is a study of T cell responses to AZD1222 COVID-19 vaccine. Study results and caveats: The study identified only five to seven AZD1222 recipients as seropositive at baseline. There were repertoire samples only from the period after the peak T cell response.

Libraries were prepared by immunoSEQ multiplex PCR; TCRdb keeps only in-frame clonotypes and omits some of them. The repertoire holds approximately 150,000 clones, with approximately 87% as singletons. To note about this clone: Its specificity is not known.

Trimming removed 5 bases at V and 3 bases at J, with 11 bases between. This CDR3 is 14 amino acids long. Germline-derived CDR1 and CDR2 are LGHDT and YNNKEL (reference sequence). This rearrangement joins TRBV3-1 (or the pseudogene TRBV3-2) to TRBJ1-5; the D gene is possibly TRBD1 (5 bases). The sample consisted of peripheral blood, taken 28 days after the second AZD1222 dose. This receptor was obtained from an adult who received the AZD1222 COVID-19 vaccine. In nucleotides, the CDR3 is TGTGCCAGCAGCGCCCCAGGGTACAATCAGCCCCAGCATTTT. This sequence encodes CASSAPGYNQPQHF.